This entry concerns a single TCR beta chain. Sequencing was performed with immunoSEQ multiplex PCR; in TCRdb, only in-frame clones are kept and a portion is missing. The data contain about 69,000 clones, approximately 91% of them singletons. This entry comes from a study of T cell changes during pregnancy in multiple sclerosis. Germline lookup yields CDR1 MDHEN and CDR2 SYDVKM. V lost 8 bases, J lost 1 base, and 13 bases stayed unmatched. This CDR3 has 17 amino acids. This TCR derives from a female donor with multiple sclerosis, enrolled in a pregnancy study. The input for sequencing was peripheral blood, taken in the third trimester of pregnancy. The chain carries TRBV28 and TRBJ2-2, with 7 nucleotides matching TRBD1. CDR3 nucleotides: TGTGCCAGCGGGATGGGTACAGGGGTGAGGAACACCGGGGAGCTGTTTTTT. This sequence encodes CASGMGTGVRNTGELFF.